This T cell receptor beta chain was recovered during a study of blood T cells in healthy people across ages. J lost 4 bases, V lost 6 bases, and 9 bases had no gene match. The CDR3 loop spans 15 amino acids. Using a J-beta primer mix together with a sample-barcoded 5' primer, a second PCR was run for about 6 to 12 cycles. TCRdb fed the 5' RACE reads into MiXCR, producing one record per CDR3 protein. This table has approximately 780,000 distinct CDR3 sequences, roughly 26% appearing once. These data are also associated with another study on T cells of mothers and their children.

The V gene is TRBV12-3 or TRBV12-4, the J gene TRBJ2-1; TRBD2 matches at 7 bases. Input material: blood. The source is a boy aged 10-17 years in good health. The CDR3 protein is CASSQPPGGYNEQFF. The CDR3, as DNA: TGTGCCAGCAGCCAGCCCCCCGGGGGGTACAATGAGCAGTTCTTC.